The next 17 T cell receptor beta chains were all read from a single sample in a study of T cells in Graves' hyperthyroidism and ophthalmopathy. There were TCR beta CDR3 regions amplified from RNA transcripts. A set of HTBI primers served as the primers for a first-round RT-PCR of the TCR CDR3. TCRdb ran MiXCR on the multiplex PCR reads and lists one entry per CDR3 protein. The sample shows around 450,000 distinct CDR3 sequences, roughly 14% of them seen only once. The material sequenced was blood. These receptors were obtained from a woman aged 18-29 years with Graves' hyperthyroidism.

This clonotype was found many times. The gene calls are TRBV11-2 and TRBJ1-1, with D uncertain. V was clipped by 0 bases and J by 4 bases, with 9 bases between them. This CDR3 region has 14 residues. CDR1 SGHAT and CDR2 FQNNGV come from the germline V gene. The chain's CDR3 is CASSLDQGITEAFF. In nucleotides, the CDR3 is TGTGCCAGCAGCTTAGATCAAGGGATCACTGAAGCTTTCTTT.

In its sample, this clonotype was seen many times. The chain combines TRBV12-3 or TRBV12-4 with TRBJ2-5; D is uncertain. The length of the CDR3 is 14 residues. Trimming stripped 4 bases from V and 1 base from J, with 10 bases between. The CDR3 is CASSSGRAQETQYF. DNA for the CDR3: TGTGCCAGCAGTTCGGGTCGGGCCCAAGAGACCCAGTACTTC.

This clonotype was counted at least ten times. The chain uses TRBV7-8 and TRBJ1-2; D might be TRBD1 (6 bases). Germline CDR1 is SGHVS and CDR2 is FQNEAQ. V was trimmed by 2 bases and J by 5 bases, leaving 9 bases between them. The CDR3 totals 13 residues. CDR3 amino acids: CASSLMGHYGYTF. The CDR3 DNA is TGTGCCAGCAGCTTAATGGGACATTATGGCTACACCTTC.

At least ten counts were recorded for this clonotype. The chain employs TRBV2 and TRBJ2-3; no definite D call. This CDR3 is built from 11 residues. Per the germline V gene, CDR1 is SNHLY and CDR2 is FYNNEI. Trimming removed 1 base at V and 5 bases at J, with 1 base between. The CDR3 sequence: CASSEVDTQYF. The CDR3 DNA follows: TGTGCCAGCAGTGAAGTAGATACGCAGTATTTT.

The chain couples TRBV12-3 or TRBV12-4 to TRBJ2-5; 10 bases are a match to TRBD2. The CDR3 is made up of 15 amino acids. V dropped 5 bases and J dropped 4; count of bases not matched to a gene: 7. The CDR3, as DNA: TGTGCCAGCAGTGAGCAACTAGCGGGGAGAGAGACCCAGTACTTC. Protein: CASSEQLAGRETQYF.

This clonotype was detected a few times. This chain uses TRBV9 with TRBJ2-2, with 10 bases that match TRBD1. The CDR3 sequence is 18 residues long. Germline-derived CDR1 and CDR2 are SGDLS and YYNGEE. The J segment lost 5 bases and the V segment lost 3 bases, leaving 13 bases of the junction unmatched. This CDR3 is CASSASLLGQGGTGELFF. The CDR3 DNA reads as TGTGCCAGCAGCGCCAGTCTTCTCGGACAGGGGGGGACCGGGGAGCTGTTTTTT. Full variable domain (outside the CDR3, taken from reference TRBV9 and TRBJ2-2): DSGVTQTPKHLITATGQRVTLRCSPRSGDLSVYWYQQSLDQGLQFLIQYYNGEERAKGNILERFSAQQFPDLHSELNLSSLELGDSALYFCASSASLLGQGGTGELFFGEGSRLTVL.

The chain links TRBV19 to TRBJ1-1, with D hard to call. The CDR3 length is 12 residues. V lost 1 base, J lost 4 bases, and 4 bases lay in between. Germline V gene lookup returns CDR1 LNHDA and CDR2 SQIVND (reference sequence). The CDR3 bases are TGTGCCAGTAGTATAGCCGGCACTGAAGCTTTCTTT. This gives the protein CASSIAGTEAFF. The full variable domain, its missing parts supplied by reference TRBV19 and TRBJ1-1, is DGGITQSPKYLFRKEGQNVTLSCEQNLNHDAMYWYRQDPGQGLRLIYYSQIVNDFQKGDIAEGYSVSREKKESFPLTVTSAQKNPTAFYLCASSIAGTEAFFGQGTRLTVV.

The chain is built from TRBV5-5 and TRBJ1-5; the D gene is possibly TRBD1 (5 bases). Germline V CDR1 and CDR2: SGHKS, YYEKEE (reference sequence). The V and J ends lost 4 bases and 5 bases respectively, with 16 bases between them. The length of the CDR3 is 15 residues. CDR3 in DNA: TGTGCCAGCAGCCTACAGCAGGGTGGTCATCAGCCCCAGCATTTT. As protein: CASSLQQGGHQPQHF. Filled out from reference TRBV5-5 and TRBJ1-5, the complete variable domain reads DAGVTQSPTHLIKTRGQQVTLRCSPISGHKSVSWYQQVLGQGPQFIFQYYEKEERGRGNFPDRFSARQFPNYSSELNVNALLLGDSALYLCASSLQQGGHQPQHFGDGTRLSIL.

V gene TRBV10-3 combines with J gene TRBJ2-2, with D possibly matching TRBD2 (5 bases). The CDR3 consists of 15 residues. V lost 0 bases to trimming and J lost 6 bases, with 11 bases between them. Germline V CDR1 and CDR2: ENHRY, SYGVKD. CDR3 residues: CAISESGLPSGELFF. CDR3 DNA sequence: TGTGCCATCAGTGAGTCAGGACTGCCTTCCGGGGAGCTGTTTTTT.

There are a few counts of this clonotype. This chain connects TRBV24-1 to TRBJ2-7; TRBD1 might be the D (7 bases). The CDR3 has 14 residues. V gave up 7 bases and J gave up 0 bases, with 12 bases separating them. The germline V gene has CDR1 KGHDR and CDR2 SFDVKD. CDR3 nucleotides: TGTGCCACCAGCGCCAGGGGGGCCTCCTACGAGCAGTACTTC. Translation: CATSARGASYEQYF.

This clonotype has a count of ten or more. This chain joins TRBV27 and TRBJ2-7; weak D call: TRBD2 (6 bases). CDR3 length: 17 amino acids. The germline gives CDR1 MNHEY, CDR2 SMNVEV (reference sequence). V was clipped by 0 bases and J by 5 bases, with 20 bases between them. This chain's CDR3 is CASSLSMGLDNFHEQYF. CDR3 coding DNA: TGTGCCAGCAGTTTATCTATGGGACTCGACAACTTCCACGAGCAGTACTTC.

This clonotype has at least ten counts. The chain links TRBV12-3 or TRBV12-4 to TRBJ2-3; 13 bases match TRBD2. The ends lost 7 bases at V and 9 bases at J; junction bases unmatched: 10. The CDR3 has 15 amino acids. As DNA, the CDR3 is TGTGCCAGCAATCTAGTCCCGGGACTAGCGGGGACGCAGTATTTT. Encoded protein: CASNLVPGLAGTQYF.

This clonotype was counted at least ten times. The rearrangement links TRBV5-5 to TRBJ2-3, with 11 positions matching TRBD2. Per germline, CDR1 SGHKS and CDR2 YYEKEE (reference sequence). CDR3 length equals 15 residues. Trimming removed 4 bases from V and 5 bases from J; junction bases left unmatched: 6. In nucleotides, the CDR3 is TGTGCCAGCAGCCTACTAGCGGGAGAGGGAGATACGCAGTATTTT. Amino acid sequence: CASSLLAGEGDTQYF.

In its sample, this clonotype was seen a few times. V gene TRBV7-2 combines with J gene TRBJ2-7; 7 nucleotides line up with TRBD2. The germline V gene has CDR1 SGHTA and CDR2 FQGNSA. Trimming cost V 3 bases and J 1 base; bases outside gene matches: 12. This CDR3 spans 17 amino acids. The CDR3 region has the DNA TGTGCCAGCAGCTTTAGTGTCGAGCGGGACGGTTCCTACGAGCAGTACTTC. Translated: CASSFSVERDGSYEQYF.

The chain joins TRBV4-1 to TRBJ1-1; D possibly corresponds to TRBD1 (5 bases). The CDR3 consists of 16 residues. Trimming pared 3 bases from V and 6 bases from J, leaving 20 bases between. Per germline, CDR1 MGHRA and CDR2 YSYEKL. CDR3: CASSQVVSGARPEAFF. The CDR3 DNA follows: TGCGCCAGCAGCCAGGTTGTCTCTGGGGCCCGGCCTGAAGCTTTCTTT.

The sample holds a few counts of this clonotype. The gene calls are TRBV19 and TRBJ2-6; 8 nucleotides agree with TRBD1. Looked up from germline, CDR1 is LNHDA and CDR2 is SQIVND (reference sequence). CDR3 size: 15 residues. V lost 6 bases to trimming and J lost 4 bases; unmatched junction nucleotides: 5. Written as DNA, the CDR3 is TGTGCCAGTAGACCAGGGGGCTCAGGGGCCAACGTCCTGACTTTC. This gives the protein CASRPGGSGANVLTF.

V is TRBV20-1 and J is TRBJ2-5; either TRBD1 or TRBD2 may supply D (6 bases each). CDR1 is DFQATT and CDR2 is SNEGSKA in the germline V gene (reference sequence). This CDR3 is 13 amino acids long. V lost 1 base and J 7 bases, leaving 13 bases between the germline ends. The CDR3 DNA is TGCAGTGCTAGAGCGGGGGCTCGGGGGACCCAGTACTTC. As protein: CSARAGARGTQYF.